This TCR beta chain derives from a study of cytomegalovirus exposure and HLA in healthy donors. V lost 5 bases, J lost 5 bases, and 13 bases stayed unmatched. This CDR3 region has 16 residues. From germline, CDR1 is SGHTA and CDR2 FQGNSA. It was with 60 Vbeta and 13 Jbeta primers that the PCR ran. Original analysis: A later analysis counted approximately 80 million unique TCR beta chains, some 12 million shared. TCRdb's copy holds only in-frame clones and misses some; the assay was immunoSEQ multiplex PCR. V and J calls and clone size are those listed in that table; D and trimming were worked out from the DNA. The sample carries about 200,000 clones, over 75% recorded once. Whole-study results and caveats: It was likely that a cluster of highly shared sequence variants was a sequencing artifact. A later analysis reported that several of the most significant clusters appeared to be linked to common viral pathogens, among them Epstein-Barr virus.

As to this clone: Its target is not known.

The J gene is TRBJ1-1, the V gene TRBV7-2; the match to TRBD1 covers 8 bases. The sequenced sample was PBMCs. This receptor was identified in a boy younger than 10 in good health and CMV-seronegative. The CDR3, as DNA: TGTGCCAGCAGCGCGAGGCCAGGGGGCGCTTTAACTGAAGCTTTCTTT. This gives the protein CASSARPGGALTEAFF.